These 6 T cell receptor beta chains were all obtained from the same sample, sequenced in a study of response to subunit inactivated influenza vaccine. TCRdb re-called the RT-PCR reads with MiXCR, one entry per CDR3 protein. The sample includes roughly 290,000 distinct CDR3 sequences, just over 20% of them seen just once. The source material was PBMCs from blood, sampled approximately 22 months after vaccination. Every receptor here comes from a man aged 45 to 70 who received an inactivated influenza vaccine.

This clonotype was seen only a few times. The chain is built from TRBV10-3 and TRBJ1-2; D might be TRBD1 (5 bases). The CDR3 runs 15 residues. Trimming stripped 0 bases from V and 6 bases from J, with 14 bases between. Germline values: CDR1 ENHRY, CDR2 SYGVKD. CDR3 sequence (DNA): TGTGCCATCAGTGAGTCGAACAGGTGGACGGATGGCTACACCTTC. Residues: CAISESNRWTDGYTF.

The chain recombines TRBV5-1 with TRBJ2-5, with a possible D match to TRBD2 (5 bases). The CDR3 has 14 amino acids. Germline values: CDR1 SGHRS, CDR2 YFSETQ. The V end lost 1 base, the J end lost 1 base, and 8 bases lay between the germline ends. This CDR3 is CASSLTGVQETQYF. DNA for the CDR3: TGCGCCAGCAGCTTGACCGGGGTCCAAGAGACCCAGTACTTC. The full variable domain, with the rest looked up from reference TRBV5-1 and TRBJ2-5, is KAGVTQTPRYLIKTRGQQVTLSCSPISGHRSVSWYQQTPGQGLQFLFEYFSETQRNKGNFPGRFSGRQFSNSRSEMNVSTLELGDSALYLCASSLTGVQETQYFGPGTRLLVL.

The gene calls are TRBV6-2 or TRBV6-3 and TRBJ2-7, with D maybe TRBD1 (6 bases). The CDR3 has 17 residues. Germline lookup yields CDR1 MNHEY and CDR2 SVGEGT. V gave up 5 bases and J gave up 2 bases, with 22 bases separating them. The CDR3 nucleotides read TGTGCCAGCAGTGCTAGGAAGGGGACAAACCCCCCCTACGAGCAGTACTTC. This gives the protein CASSARKGTNPPYEQYF.

CDR3: CASSQEDGGSWSGELFF. In DNA form, the CDR3 reads TGTGCCAGCAGCCAAGAAGATGGTGGCTCTTGGTCCGGGGAGCTGTTTTTT. The rearrangement uses TRBV4-2 and TRBJ2-2; D gene ambiguous. The CDR3 is made up of 17 amino acids. V lost 0 bases and J 6 bases, leaving 17 bases between the germline ends. From germline, CDR1 is LGHNA and CDR2 YNFKEQ.

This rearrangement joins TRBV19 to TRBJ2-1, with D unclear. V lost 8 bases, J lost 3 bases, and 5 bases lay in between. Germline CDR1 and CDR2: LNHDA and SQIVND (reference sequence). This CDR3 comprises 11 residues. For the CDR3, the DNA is TGTGCCAGTGCAGTCTACAATGAGCAGTTCTTC. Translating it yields CASAVYNEQFF.

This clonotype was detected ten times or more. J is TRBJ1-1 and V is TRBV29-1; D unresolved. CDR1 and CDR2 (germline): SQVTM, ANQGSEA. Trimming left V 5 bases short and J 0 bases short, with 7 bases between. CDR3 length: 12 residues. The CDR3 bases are TGCAGCGTTCAGGTTATGAACACTGAAGCTTTCTTT. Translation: CSVQVMNTEAFF.